A selection of T cell receptor beta chains follows, all from one sample in a study of Ad26.COV2.S vaccination and SARS-CoV-2 variants. Sequencing was performed with immunoSEQ multiplex PCR; in TCRdb, only in-frame clones are kept and a portion is missing. In the table there are roughly 700,000 clones, about 89% of which are singletons. The material was peripheral blood, obtained in a trial of Ad26.COV2.S vaccine versus placebo. These receptors came from a person aged 18-60 years who received the Ad26.COV2.S COVID-19 vaccine or a placebo. Both conserved end residues are part of each CDR3. The D gene is left open where the match is weak. For some rows the clone size is stated as once, few or many, or as a class when expanded; others skip it.

- | TRBJ2-1 | - | TRBV4-2 | CASSRPEEGGEGDEQFF | TGTGCCAGCAGCCGCCCCGAGGAGGGGGGCGAGGGGGATGAGCAGTTCTTC
- | TRBJ1-2 | - | TRBV10-3 | CAISVGEDGYTF | TGTGCCATCAGCGTTGGGGAGGATGGCTACACCTTC
- | TRBJ1-1 | - | TRBV27 | CASSSWGRGNTEAFF | TGTGCCAGCAGTTCCTGGGGACGGGGGAACACTGAAGCTTTCTTT
TRBD2 | TRBJ2-1 | few | TRBV29-1 | CSVGTSGSVQFF | TGCAGCGTCGGGACTAGCGGCAGTGTGCAGTTCTTC
TRBD2 | TRBJ2-3 | - | TRBV7-2 | CASSPRLAASTDTQYF | TGTGCCAGCAGCCCTCGACTAGCGGCTAGCACAGATACGCAGTATTTT
- | TRBJ1-2 | - | TRBV14 | CASSQALRLVGYTF | TGTGCCAGCAGCCAAGCTTTGCGGTTGGTTGGCTACACCTTC
- | TRBJ1-4 | - | TRBV6-1 | CASSAKAPGTRDEKLFF | TGTGCCAGCAGTGCAAAGGCCCCGGGAACACGGGATGAAAAACTGTTTTTT
- | TRBJ1-5 | once | TRBV7-9 | CASSLEGIGNQPQHF | TGTGCCAGCAGCTTAGAGGGCATAGGCAATCAGCCCCAGCATTTT
TRBD1 | TRBJ1-1 | - | TRBV19 | CASEWGDSSLNTEAFF | TGTGCCAGCGAATGGGGGGACAGTAGTTTGAACACTGAAGCTTTCTTT
TRBD1 | TRBJ1-1 | - | TRBV19 | CASSITRQGSNTEAFF | TGTGCCAGTAGTATTACCCGACAGGGGTCGAACACTGAAGCTTTCTTT
TRBD1 | TRBJ1-2 | - | TRBV27 | CASSDSGGQGAFTF | TGTGCCAGCAGTGACAGTGGGGGGCAGGGGGCGTTCACCTTC
TRBD2 | TRBJ2-5 | - | TRBV7-2 | CASSLRRGGETQYF | TGTGCCAGCAGCTTAAGGCGGGGGGGAGAGACCCAGTACTTC
- | TRBJ2-3 | - | TRBV5-1 | CASSLGNPKAGTDTQYF | TGCGCCAGCAGCTTGGGGAACCCGAAAGCCGGCACAGATACGCAGTATTTT
- | TRBJ2-1 | - | TRBV7-9 | CASRLSGMRGPYNEQFF | TGTGCCAGCAGGCTTTCAGGGATGAGGGGCCCCTACAATGAGCAGTTCTTC
- | TRBJ1-2 | - | TRBV7-2 | CASSLVLGSSYGYTF | TGTGCCAGCAGCTTAGTGCTAGGTTCTAGCTATGGCTACACCTTC
- | TRBJ1-1 | - | TRBV6-5 | CASSYGVPNTEAFF | TGTGCCAGCAGTTACGGTGTCCCGAACACTGAAGCTTTCTTT
- | TRBJ1-6 | - | TRBV6-5 | CASSYSLDSYNSPLHF | TGTGCCAGCAGTTACTCGTTGGACTCCTATAATTCACCCCTCCACTTT
- | TRBJ2-7 | - | TRBV5-6 | CASSAPYEQYF | TGTGCCAGCAGCGCCCCCTACGAGCAGTACTTC
TRBD1 | TRBJ2-7 | - | TRBV10-1 | CASSADRVSYEQYF | TGCGCCAGCAGTGCGGACAGGGTTTCCTACGAGCAGTACTTC
- | TRBJ1-2 | - | TRBV7-9 | CASSPPLGSNYGYTF | TGTGCCAGCAGCCCTCCCCTCGGGTCTAACTATGGCTACACCTTC
- | TRBJ1-2 | - | TRBV9 | CASSVQGSGYTF | TGTGCCAGCAGCGTACAGGGCAGTGGCTACACCTTC
- | TRBJ2-7 | - | TRBV6-5 | CASRVDRNYEQYF | TGTGCCAGCAGGGTTGACAGGAACTACGAGCAGTACTTC
- | TRBJ1-5 | - | TRBV6-6 | CASSYGSQPQHF | TGTGCCAGCAGTTACGGGTCTCAGCCCCAGCATTTT
- | TRBJ1-2 | - | TRBV5-8 | CASSLGKGNYGYTF | TGTGCCAGCAGTCTAGGGAAGGGCAACTATGGCTACACCTTC
TRBD1 | TRBJ2-6 | - | TRBV7-9 | CASSWDRVSGANVLTF | TGTGCCAGCAGCTGGGACAGGGTGTCTGGGGCCAACGTCCTGACTTTC
- | TRBJ1-2 | - | TRBV18 | CASSPDNRDNYGYTF | TGTGCCAGCTCACCGGATAACAGGGATAACTATGGCTACACCTTC
- | TRBJ2-2 | - | TRBV6-5 | CATVRGRIGTGELFF | TGTGCCACCGTTAGGGGGAGAATAGGCACCGGGGAGCTGTTTTTT
- | TRBJ2-2 | - | TRBV10-1 | CASSGNTLTGELFF | TGCGCCAGCAGTGGGAATACCTTGACCGGGGAGCTGTTTTTT